This T cell receptor (beta chain) was recorded in a study of blood T cell repertoires in COVID-19 (dated by TCRdb to about 2020). Study-wide context: Collaborator samples came from the United States, Italy and Spain and covered acute and convalescent phases of COVID-19. The material from the prospective study consisted of cDNA or gDNA derived from T cells, B-cell-depleted T cells, or PBMCs. Subjects who had been exposed to COVID-19, were actively infected with it, or had recovered from it provided the deeply sampled blood TCRbeta repertoires that made up the dataset. The samples were drawn from the first 160 participants of the ongoing ImmuneRACE study and from 950 to 1,500 subjects provided by 6 global collaborators. The sample metadata nearly always contained a de-identified subject ID, COVID-19 status, age in years and sex. HLA class I and class II types, where available, came from metadata supplied by the sample provider rather than from assay-based typing. The repertoires were made available in a free public database intended to serve as a resource for research on the immune response to SARS-CoV-2. General findings and caveats noted by the study authors: Clinical and demographic metadata were provided uncurated, with the amount varying by source and participant.

TCRbeta CDR3 regions were amplified from genomic DNA using the immunoSEQ Assay, a bias-controlled multiplex PCR. As for the original processing: Within the assay, amplification of reference gene primers was used to estimate how many nucleated cells each sample contained. Sequence reads were collapsed and filtered to measure the absolute abundance of every unique TCRbeta CDR3 rearrangement. For each sample, productive Simpson clonality was calculated as the square root of Simpson's diversity index across productive rearrangements. TCRdb limited this immuneACCESS table to in-frame rearrangements with V and J called. A share of clones is missing; checked studies link under half to unresolved V genes, and the rest is unexplained. The D gene and trimming were derived from the DNA, and the V and J assignments and clone size from that table. Recorded for this sample are approximately 170,000 clones; about 82% of them occurred a single time. Clones ranked in the top ten supply roughly 8.4% of the sample.

At one collaborating source in Seattle, patients were enrolled during active infection and were followed longitudinally through the course of disease. Collaborating institutions collected whole blood in K2EDTA tubes following their own protocols. Collaborator samples were shipped for TCRbeta analysis as frozen whole blood, isolated PBMCs, or DNA extracted from either sample type. The trim is 3 bases for V and 2 bases for J, with a gap of 5 bases between the germline ends. The germline V gene encodes CDR1 SGHRS and CDR2 YFSETQ. Counted from cysteine to phenylalanine, this CDR3 has 12 amino acids. Kept here is only the CDR3 DNA, which spans 36 bases and is read in frame from base 1. This clone showed up just once. Its binding antigen is unknown. Base-call qualities are not available, and no considerably larger clone is one nucleotide away.

The sequencing sample was made of peripheral blood. This clonotype originated in a woman aged 80 or over with COVID-19, enrolled during active disease. Recombination connected TRBV5-1 to TRBJ1-1, with the identity of the D gene unclear. The sequenced DNA: TGCGCCAGCAGCTCTTCTAACACTGAAGCTTTCTTT. This translates into CASSSSNTEAFF.